A single sample is the source of the 18 T cell receptor beta chains below, sequenced in a study of beta chain features in type 1 diabetes. The study reverse transcribed the entire isolated RNA, so it sequenced expressed TCRB transcripts. Method: immunoSEQ multiplex PCR; TCRdb's copy keeps in-frame clones and lacks some. Of about half a million clones listed, approximately 30% are singletons. The sequenced material came from naive CD4+ T cells from blood. The receptor source for this set is a man younger than 30 in good health.

This clone was observed a few times. The chain combines TRBV4-3 with TRBJ2-3; no reliable D call. The V gene's germline CDR1 is LGHNA and CDR2 YSLEER. Trimming pared 0 bases from V and 7 bases from J, leaving 8 bases between. The CDR3 contains 13 residues. In nucleotides, the CDR3 is TGCGCCAGCAGCCAAGAGACGACTTATACGCAGTATTTT. Protein product: CASSQETTYTQYF.

There are a few counts of this clone. The chain recombines TRBV5-4 with TRBJ2-3; a weak D match, TRBD2 (6 bases). The V gene's germline CDR1 is SGHNT and CDR2 YYREEE (reference sequence). Trimming pared 0 bases from V and 0 bases from J, leaving 14 bases between. This CDR3 contains 17 residues. As DNA, the CDR3 is TGTGCCAGCAGCTTGGTAGGGACTGCCGGTAGCACAGATACGCAGTATTTT. It translates to CASSLVGTAGSTDTQYF.

The chain carries TRBV5-1 and TRBJ1-1; weak D call: TRBD1 (5 bases). CDR3 size: 16 residues. Germline assignment: CDR1 SGHRS and CDR2 YFSETQ. Trimming shortened V by 4 bases and J by 1 base, and 17 bases separated the two germline ends. The CDR3 region is CASSRDLGGTNTEAFF. In DNA, the CDR3 is TGCGCCAGCAGCCGCGATTTGGGCGGGACGAACACTGAAGCTTTCTTT.

This clone has just a few counts. The V gene is TRBV29-1, the J gene TRBJ2-5, with 7 bases identical to TRBD1. This CDR3 is 13 amino acids long. Germline-derived CDR1 and CDR2 are SQVTM and ANQGSEA. Unmatched junction bases numbered 6, after V lost 4 bases and J lost 4 bases. CDR3 bases: TGCAGCGTTGGCACAGGGGATTTAGAGACCCAGTACTTC. It yields the protein CSVGTGDLETQYF.

The CDR3 sequence is CASSQWNGVVGELFF. The CDR3 nucleotides are TGTGCCAGCAGCCAATGGAATGGGGTTGTCGGGGAGCTGTTTTTT. The gene calls are TRBV14 and TRBJ2-2, with unresolved D. The CDR3 loop spans 15 amino acids. Germline-derived CDR1 and CDR2 are SGHDN and FVKESK. Trimming cost V 2 bases and J 7 bases, with 14 bases left between them.

This chain uses TRBV15 with TRBJ2-1; D remains unclear. The CDR3 is made up of 14 amino acids. Germline V CDR1 and CDR2: LNHNV, YYDKDF (reference sequence). Deletions cut 0 bases from V and 5 bases from J, with 8 bases between. CDR3 bases: TGTGCCACCAGCAGAGATTTGGGGAACAATGAGCAGTTCTTC. Encoded protein: CATSRDLGNNEQFF.

This rearrangement joins TRBV6-1 to TRBJ2-5, with TRBD2 matching over 10 bases. The CDR3 length is 17 residues. Germline V lookup: CDR1 MNHNS, CDR2 SASEGT. The junction had 12 bases not matched to a gene; V was cut back by 2 bases and J by 6 bases. CDR3 sequence reads: CASSETSPSGSWKTQYF. CDR3 DNA: TGTGCCAGCAGTGAAACGTCCCCTAGCGGGAGTTGGAAGACCCAGTACTTC.

The CDR3 nucleotides are TGCGCCAGCAGCGCTCCCGGGAGACCGAGCTCCTACAATGAGCAGTTCTTC. This gives the protein CASSAPGRPSSYNEQFF. The chain couples TRBV5-1 to TRBJ2-1; D might be TRBD2 (6 bases). CDR1 is SGHRS, CDR2 YFSETQ, per germline. Trimming took 4 bases from V and 0 from J, leaving 17 bases between them. The CDR3 has 17 amino acids.

The V call is TRBV5-6, the J call TRBJ2-6, with D perhaps TRBD1 or TRBD2 (5 bases each). From germline, CDR1 is SGHDT and CDR2 YYEEEE. V shed 6 bases and J shed 4 bases, with 14 bases lying between them. The length of the CDR3 is 15 residues. CDR3 DNA sequence: TGTGCCAGCACCCCTCTCCGGGACGGGGCCAACGTCCTGACTTTC. Encoded protein: CASTPLRDGANVLTF.

This chain links TRBV5-1 with TRBJ1-1; the D gene is possibly TRBD1 (6 bases). The CDR3 covers 15 residues. The germline V and J ends were trimmed by 2 bases and 5 bases, with 16 bases remaining between them. Germline V gene data show CDR1 as SGHRS and CDR2 as YFSETQ. CDR3 DNA: TGCGCCAGCAGCTTCCAAACAGGGCTAAGAACTGAAGCTTTCTTT. Its protein product is CASSFQTGLRTEAFF.

The chain joins TRBV2 to TRBJ2-7; unclear D gene. Looked up from germline, CDR1 is SNHLY and CDR2 is FYNNEI. V dropped 6 bases and J dropped 1 base, with 7 bases sitting between them. The CDR3 contains 12 residues. CDR3 sequence reads: CASRWTSYEQYF. The CDR3, as DNA: TGTGCCAGCAGATGGACGTCCTACGAGCAGTACTTC.

This clone was detected a few times. The chain links TRBV11-2 to TRBJ2-3, with 8 bases lining up with TRBD2. Germline loops: CDR1 SGHAT, CDR2 FQNNGV. The ends lost 5 bases at V and 4 bases at J; junction bases unmatched: 11. CDR3 length equals 16 residues. The CDR3 loop is CASSLRGAGVADTQYF. The DNA of the CDR3 is TGTGCCAGCAGCCTCCGGGGAGCGGGAGTGGCAGATACGCAGTATTTT.

V and J are TRBV4-3 and TRBJ2-1; a possible D gene is TRBD2 (6 bases). The CDR3 contains 16 residues. V lost 6 bases and J 1 base, leaving 16 bases between the germline ends. Germline CDR1 is LGHNA and CDR2 is YSLEER. The CDR3 protein is CASSRQNSGSYNEQFF. The CDR3 DNA reads TGCGCCAGCAGTCGCCAGAATAGCGGTTCCTACAATGAGCAGTTCTTC.

This clone was seen only a few times. The genes are TRBV19 and TRBJ2-1, with 15 bases fitting TRBD2. V gave up 5 bases and J gave up 7 bases; unmatched junction bases: 6. The CDR3 length is 16 residues. Germline CDR1 and CDR2: LNHDA and SQIVND (reference sequence). In nucleotides, the CDR3 is TGTGCCAGTAGTGTAGGGACTAGCGGGAGGAGTAATGAGCAGTTCTTC. It codes for CASSVGTSGRSNEQFF.

The V and J genes are TRBV4-1 and TRBJ2-1; 13 nucleotides agree with TRBD2. CDR1 is MGHRA, CDR2 YSYEKL, per germline. CDR3 length: 15 amino acids. V was pared by 5 bases and J by 10 bases, with 8 bases of the junction left unmatched. This CDR3 reads CASSSGLAGVLEQFF. In nucleotides, the CDR3 is TGCGCCAGCAGCTCCGGACTAGCGGGAGTACTCGAGCAGTTCTTC.

The chain combines TRBV4-1 with TRBJ2-2, with 7 bases lining up with TRBD1. From germline, CDR1 is MGHRA and CDR2 YSYEKL. V shed 1 base and J 3 bases; nucleotides not matched to a gene: 2. The CDR3 sequence is 15 residues long. CDR3 sequence (DNA): TGCGCCAGCAGCCAAGGGGACAGATACACCGGGGAGCTGTTTTTT. Amino acid sequence: CASSQGDRYTGELFF.

The table lists this clone with a few counts. CDR3 region: CASSFVNEGQPQHF. CDR3 nucleotide sequence: TGTGCCAGCAGCTTCGTTAACGAAGGTCAGCCCCAGCATTTT. The rearrangement uses TRBV7-2 and TRBJ1-5; no clear D. V gave up 3 bases and J gave up 6 bases, with 12 bases separating them. The CDR3 contains 14 residues. The germline V gene has CDR1 SGHTA and CDR2 FQGNSA.

This clone was detected only a few times. The chain links TRBV30 to TRBJ2-3; TRBD2 matches 7 bases. The CDR3 is 12 amino acids. J gave up 7 bases and V 1 base, and 2 bases lay outside the gene matches. Germline V gene lookup returns CDR1 GTSNPN and CDR2 SVGIG (reference sequence). CDR3 nucleotides: TGTGCCTGGAGTGCGACTAGCTATACGCAGTATTTT. Its protein product is CAWSATSYTQYF.